This T cell receptor beta chain was captured by sequencing in a study of T cell changes during pregnancy in multiple sclerosis. Trimming shortened V by 4 bases and J by 3 bases, and 8 bases separated the two germline ends. This CDR3 is 13 amino acids long. The germline V gene has CDR1 LGHNA and CDR2 YSLEER. Profiled with immunoSEQ multiplex PCR; TCRdb holds only in-frame clones, not every one. The sample consists of 50,000 or so clones, roughly 93% of them appearing once. The sequenced sample was peripheral blood, obtained in the second trimester of pregnancy. The origin of this receptor is a female donor with multiple sclerosis, enrolled in a pregnancy study. The chain combines TRBV4-3 with TRBJ2-3, with a tentative D call TRBD2 (6 bases). In nucleotides, the CDR3 is TGCGCCAGCAGCCCCCTAGCGACAGATACGCAGTATTTT. It yields the protein CASSPLATDTQYF.